These T cell receptor beta chains were read from a single sample in a study of response to subunit inactivated influenza vaccine. TCRdb re-called the RT-PCR reads through MiXCR, storing one row per CDR3 protein. The table lists over 150,000 distinct CDR3 sequences, roughly a tenth of them singletons. This material consisted of CD8+ T cells sorted from PBMCs, taken less than 30 months after vaccination. The source is a man aged 50 to 69 who received an inactivated influenza vaccine. CDR3s include the opening cysteine and the closing phenylalanine or tryptophan. The D gene is left open where the match is weak. Expanded clones get a size class; other rows say once, few or many, or leave the size out.

J gene	clone size	V gene	D gene	CDR3 DNA	CDR3 protein
TRBJ1-1	few	TRBV9	-	TGTGCCAGCAGCGTAGTGGGGGGGAGTGAGAACACTGAAGCTTTCTTT	CASSVVGGSENTEAFF
TRBJ1-1	-	TRBV20-1	-	TGCAGTGCCAGGACAGTTGAAGCTTTCTTT	CSARTVEAFF
TRBJ2-7	-	TRBV28	-	TGTGCCAGCAGTTTAACCCCCGGCCGGTCCTACGAGCAGTACTTC	CASSLTPGRSYEQYF
TRBJ1-1	-	TRBV3-1	TRBD1	TGTGCCAGCAGCCAAGATATGACAGGGTCGAGCACTGAAGCTTTCTTT	CASSQDMTGSSTEAFF
TRBJ2-7	few	TRBV4-2	-	TGTGCCAGCAGCCAAGAAATAGCGGCTAGGTCCTACGAGCAGTACTTC	CASSQEIAARSYEQYF
TRBJ2-1	-	TRBV28	TRBD1	TGTGCCAGCAGTTCCGCCGGGACAGGCTACAATGAGCAGTTCTTC	CASSSAGTGYNEQFF
TRBJ1-1	-	TRBV7-9	-	TGTGCCAGCAGCTTAGTCGGACAGGAAGCTTTCTTT	CASSLVGQEAFF
TRBJ2-2	-	TRBV3-1	-	TGTGCCAGCAGCCCACAGCGCGCGAACACCGGGGAGCTGTTTTTT	CASSPQRANTGELFF
TRBJ2-3	few	TRBV7-6	TRBD1	TGTGCCAGCAGCTTAAATCCCGGACAGGGTGGAGATACGCAGTATTTT	CASSLNPGQGGDTQYF
TRBJ1-1	few	TRBV20-1	-	TGCAGTGCCAGACAGATAAACACTGAAGCTTTCTTT	CSARQINTEAFF
TRBJ2-7	few	TRBV15	-	TGTGCCACCAGCAGTGGGGCCGGTTCGGGCTACGAGCAGTACTTC	CATSSGAGSGYEQYF
TRBJ2-2	few	TRBV4-2	-	TGTGCCAGCAGCCCCCGGGACCAGATAGGACCGTACACCGGGGAGCTGTTTTTT	CASSPRDQIGPYTGELFF
TRBJ2-1	-	TRBV19	TRBD2	TGTGCCAGTGGGCTTGAGCGGGGTTCCTACAATGAGCAGTTCTTC	CASGLERGSYNEQFF
TRBJ2-7	many	TRBV27	TRBD1	TGTGCCAGCAGCCCGAGTACCGGGACAGACTACGAGCAGTACTTC	CASSPSTGTDYEQYF
TRBJ2-7	many	TRBV15	-	TGTGCCACCAGCAGAGATTATGGCGGCTCCTACGAGCAGTACTTC	CATSRDYGGSYEQYF
TRBJ2-7	-	TRBV21-1	-	TGTGCCAGCATTGATCCCGGGCCCTACGAGCAGTACTTC	CASIDPGPYEQYF
TRBJ2-5	many	TRBV7-9	-	TGTGCCAGCAGCTTAGTCGGGGGCTCGGAGACCCAGTACTTC	CASSLVGGSETQYF
TRBJ2-7	-	TRBV7-8	TRBD1	TGTGCCAGCAGCTTTGAGACAGGGAGTTACGAGCAGTACTTC	CASSFETGSYEQYF
TRBJ2-7	-	TRBV27	-	TGTGCCAGCGGCCGGGGGATCGAGCAGTACTTC	CASGRGIEQYF
TRBJ2-5	few	TRBV7-9	-	TGTGCCAGCAGCTTAGATCGGACCCAGTACTTC	CASSLDRTQYF
TRBJ2-1	many	TRBV6-2/TRBV6-3	-	TGTGCCAGCTCTGGGGAACCCTACAATGAGCAGTTCTTC	CASSGEPYNEQFF
TRBJ1-5	few	TRBV28	-	TGTGCCAGCAGCAGTACAGGGCCAATCAATCAGCCCCAGCATTTT	CASSSTGPINQPQHF
TRBJ1-4	few	TRBV4-3	-	TGCGCCAGCAGCCAAGATTGGGGTGCAACTAATGAAAAACTGTTTTTT	CASSQDWGATNEKLFF
TRBJ2-1	few	TRBV7-8	-	TGTGCCAGCAGCGTGGGCAACAATGAGCAGTTCTTC	CASSVGNNEQFF
TRBJ1-4	many	TRBV13	-	TGTGCCAGCAGCTCCAGGGGAATAGGGGAAAAACTGTTTTTT	CASSSRGIGEKLFF
TRBJ2-1	many	TRBV15	-	TGTGCCACCAGCAGAGAGGGCCGGAGGTCCTACAATGAGCAGTTCTTC	CATSREGRRSYNEQFF